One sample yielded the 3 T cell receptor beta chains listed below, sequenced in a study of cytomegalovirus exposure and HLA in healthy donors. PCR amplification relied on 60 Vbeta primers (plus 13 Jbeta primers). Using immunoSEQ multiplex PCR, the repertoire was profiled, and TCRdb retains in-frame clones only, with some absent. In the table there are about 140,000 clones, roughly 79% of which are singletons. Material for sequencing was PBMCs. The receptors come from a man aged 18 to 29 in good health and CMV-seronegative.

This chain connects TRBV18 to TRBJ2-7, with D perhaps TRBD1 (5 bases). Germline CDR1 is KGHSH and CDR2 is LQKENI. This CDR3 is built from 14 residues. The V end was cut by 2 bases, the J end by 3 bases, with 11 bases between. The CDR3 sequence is CASSPAFDSYEQYF. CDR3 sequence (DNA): TGTGCCAGCTCACCAGCTTTTGACAGCTACGAGCAGTACTTC.

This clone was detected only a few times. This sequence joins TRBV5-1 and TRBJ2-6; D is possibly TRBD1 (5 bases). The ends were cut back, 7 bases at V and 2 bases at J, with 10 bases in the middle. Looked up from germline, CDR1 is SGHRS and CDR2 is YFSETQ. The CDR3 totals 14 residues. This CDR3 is CASARVPGANVLTF. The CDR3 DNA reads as TGCGCCAGCGCCAGGGTCCCTGGGGCCAACGTCCTGACTTTC.

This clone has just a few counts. The CDR3 nucleotides read TGTGCCAGCAGCTTGCCAGGGGGAGGCGAGCAGTACTTC. This sequence encodes CASSLPGGGEQYF. V gene TRBV5-4 combines with J gene TRBJ2-7, with D possibly matching TRBD1 (7 bases). The CDR3 is 13 residues long. V was pared by 1 base and J by 6 bases, with 11 bases between. Germline CDR1 SGHNT, CDR2 YYREEE (reference sequence). Looking up the rest from reference TRBV5-4 and TRBJ2-7 gives the full variable domain: ETGVTQSPTHLIKTRGQQVTLRCSSQSGHNTVSWYQQALGQGPQFIFQYYREEENGRGNFPPRFSGLQFPNYSSELNVNALELDDSALYLCASSLPGGGEQYFGPGTRLTVT.